The present T cell receptor (beta chain) was sequenced within a study of a mutant IDH1 vaccine in newly diagnosed glioma. Study-wide context: Of the patients given treatment, around 60% were male and roughly 38% were female, and a mean age of approximately 40 years was recorded. Most patients had received both radiotherapy and temozolomide, the prior options being radiotherapy, temozolomide, or both.

This clone was found a few times. The CDR3 totals 14 residues. Germline CDR1 reads SQVTM; CDR2 reads ANQGSEA. V shed 5 bases and J shed 5 bases, with 18 bases lying between them. The time point is: baseline, week 1 (first vaccination visit). Stated treatment: pre-vaccination baseline after standard-of-care therapy. The study enrolled donors with new WHO grade 3 or 4 IDH1-mutant, ATRX-lost astrocytomas. Repertoires were generated with immunoSEQ multiplex PCR, while TCRdb's copy carries only in-frame clones and drops some. Of 45,000 to 60,000 clones listed, 60% to 85% are singletons. The rearrangement joins TRBV29-1 to TRBJ1-1, with unresolved D. The TCR was taken from a woman between 40 and 50 years old with glioma. This material consisted of PBMCs, taken from a glioma patient treated with radiotherapy, temozolomide or both. In DNA form, the CDR3 reads TGCAGCGTTCATTGGACGGGCCTAGGGACTGAAGCTTTCTTT. Translated: CSVHWTGLGTEAFF.